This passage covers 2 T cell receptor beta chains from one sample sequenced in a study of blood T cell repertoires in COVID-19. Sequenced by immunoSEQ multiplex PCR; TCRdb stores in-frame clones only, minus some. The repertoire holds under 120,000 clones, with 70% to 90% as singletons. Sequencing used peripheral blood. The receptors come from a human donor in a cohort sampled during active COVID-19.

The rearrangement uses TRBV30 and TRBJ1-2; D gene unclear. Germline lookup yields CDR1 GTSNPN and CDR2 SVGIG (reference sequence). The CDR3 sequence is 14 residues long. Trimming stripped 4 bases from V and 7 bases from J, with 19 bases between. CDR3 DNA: TGTGCCTGGACCCCCCCCTCAATCGGCGGTGGCTACACCTTC. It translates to CAWTPPSIGGGYTF.

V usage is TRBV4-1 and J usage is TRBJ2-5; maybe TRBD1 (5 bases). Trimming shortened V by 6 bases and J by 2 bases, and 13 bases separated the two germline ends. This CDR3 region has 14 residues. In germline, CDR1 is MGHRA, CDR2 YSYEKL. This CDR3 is CASRMGPTQETQYF. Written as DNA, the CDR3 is TGCGCCAGCAGAATGGGGCCTACTCAAGAGACCCAGTACTTC.